These T cell receptor beta chains were read from a single sample in a study of blood T cell repertoires in COVID-19. The protocol was immunoSEQ multiplex PCR, while the TCRdb copy is restricted to in-frame clones and leaves out a portion. The sample has approximately 75,000 clones, less than 90% seen once. The material sequenced was peripheral blood. These receptors all come from an elderly man with COVID-19, enrolled during active disease. Both conserved end residues are part of each CDR3. A D gene is named only where the DNA matches it firmly. The size entry is marked missing in some rows and otherwise reads once, few, many or a size class.

clone_size j_call v_call d_call cdr3_aa cdr3_nt
- TRBJ2-5 TRBV24-1 - CATSSGGTGETQYF TGTGCCACCAGTAGCGGGGGGACAGGAGAGACCCAGTACTTC
once TRBJ1-2 TRBV20-1 - CSALQPYGYTF TGCAGTGCCCTACAGCCCTATGGCTACACCTTC
- TRBJ1-2 TRBV5-1 TRBD1 CASSPGQGRDGYTF TGCGCCAGCAGCCCCGGACAGGGGAGGGATGGCTACACCTTC
- TRBJ2-3 TRBV7-2 TRBD2 CASSLSGENTDTQYF TGTGCCAGCAGCTTGAGCGGGGAAAACACAGATACGCAGTATTTT
few TRBJ1-3 TRBV25-1 - CASSEYGSGNTIYF TGTGCCAGCAGTGAATACGGCTCTGGAAACACCATATATTTT
- TRBJ1-1 TRBV18 - CASSPSDNTEAFF TGTGCCAGCTCGCCCTCAGATAACACTGAAGCTTTCTTT
- TRBJ1-6 TRBV7-3 - CASSLQQGSPLHF TGTGCCAGCAGCTTACAACAGGGTTCACCCCTCCACTTT
- TRBJ1-2 TRBV7-3 - CASSLTTDYGYTF TGTGCCAGCAGCTTAACGACAGACTATGGCTACACCTTC
- TRBJ2-1 TRBV3-1/TRBV3-2 TRBD2 CASSLAGGISYNEQFF TGTGCCAGCAGCCTAGCGGGGGGGATTTCCTACAATGAGCAGTTCTTC
- TRBJ2-5 TRBV7-8 TRBD2 CASSLGGGRETQYF TGTGCCAGCAGCTTAGGGGGGGGGAGAGAGACCCAGTACTTC
- TRBJ2-5 TRBV10-3 TRBD1 CAITPGTGGDWGKETQYF TGTGCCATCACTCCCGGGACAGGGGGCGATTGGGGAAAAGAGACCCAGTACTTC
- TRBJ1-4 TRBV5-1 - CASSLDGGREKLFF TGCGCCAGCAGCTTGGACGGGGGGCGTGAAAAACTGTTTTTT
- TRBJ1-4 TRBV7-2 - CASSYRTGELNEKLFF TGTGCCAGCAGCTACCGGACCGGGGAGTTAAATGAAAAACTGTTTTTT
- TRBJ2-1 TRBV5-1 TRBD2 CASSNPQNSGGLHEQFF TGCGCCAGCAGCAACCCGCAGAATAGCGGGGGGTTACATGAGCAGTTCTTC
- TRBJ2-2 TRBV5-1 TRBD1 CASSLVQGATGELFF TGCGCCAGCAGCTTGGTACAGGGGGCCACCGGGGAGCTGTTTTTT
- TRBJ1-5 TRBV21-1 - CASSLSGQDF TGTGCCAGCAGCCTATCTGGGCAGGATTTT
- TRBJ2-5 TRBV11-3 - CASSLSPGEETQYF TGTGCCAGCAGCTTAAGCCCAGGGGAAGAGACCCAGTACTTC
few TRBJ1-2 TRBV19 - CASSIDRYGYTF TGTGCCAGTAGTATCGATCGGTATGGCTACACCTTC